This T cell receptor (beta chain) was recovered during a study of blood T cell repertoires in COVID-19. Across the whole study: From the United States, Italy and Spain came samples of acute and convalescent COVID-19.

In the study's own analysis: Nucleated cell counts were estimated from reference gene primer amplification. Some clones are missing from TCRdb's copy, which holds only in-frame ones; the method was immunoSEQ multiplex PCR. That table gives V, J and clone size, and the DNA gave D and trimming. The table has roughly 400,000 clones, 80% to 95% seen once; the top ten hold 0.8% to 0.9%. Within 2 weeks before study entry, exposed participants met a COVID-19 case. Germline V gives CDR1 KGHSH, CDR2 LQKENI. This CDR3 is built from 16 residues. Losses at the gene ends were 3 bases for V and 0 bases for J; bases not matched to a gene: 8.

This clonotype originated in a woman aged 40 to 50 who had been exposed to COVID-19. Sequenced material: PBMCs or T cells enriched from blood (not recorded which). The V and J genes are TRBV18 and TRBJ2-7; 7 bases fit TRBD2. CDR3 region: CASSPSWAGDSYEQYF. In DNA form, the CDR3 reads TGTGCCAGCTCACCCTCCTGGGCGGGAGACTCCTACGAGCAGTACTTC.